One sample yielded the 10 T cell receptor beta chains listed below, sequenced in a study of T cell responses to AZD1222 COVID-19 vaccine. Only in-frame clones appear in the TCRdb table, and some are missing; sequencing was by immunoSEQ multiplex PCR. The sample holds under 140,000 clones, roughly 90% seen once. The source was peripheral blood, collected on day 0 of AZD1222 vaccination. These receptors originate from an adult in good health.

This sequence joins TRBV7-2 and TRBJ2-1; 12 bases fit TRBD2. CDR3 length: 17 amino acids. With V trimmed by 5 bases and J by 3 bases, 8 bases remained unmatched. From germline, CDR1 is SGHTA and CDR2 FQGNSA. Here the CDR3 reads CASSKTSGGTRYNEQFF. For the CDR3, the DNA is TGTGCCAGCAGCAAGACTAGCGGGGGAACCCGCTACAATGAGCAGTTCTTC.

The chain links TRBV12-3 or TRBV12-4 to TRBJ2-1; D perhaps matches TRBD1 (6 bases). This CDR3 has 11 residues. With 6 bases removed from V and 7 bases from J, the gap between germline ends came to 7 bases. CDR3 nucleotide sequence: TGTGCCAGCAGCCAGGGGAATGAGCAGTTCTTC. Translated, it gives CASSQGNEQFF.

This clone came up once. The V gene is TRBV7-2, the J gene TRBJ2-7; the D is unclear. The CDR3 runs 13 residues. Germline V gene sequence: CDR1 SGHTA, CDR2 FQGNSA. Trimming took off 2 bases at V and 1 base at J, with 6 bases between the two ends. CDR3 DNA sequence: TGTGCCAGCAGCTTAACTACGTCCTACGAGCAGTACTTC. Translating gives CASSLTTSYEQYF. Variable domain in full (rest from reference TRBV7-2 and TRBJ2-7): GAGVSQSPSNKVTEKGKDVELRCDPISGHTALYWYRQSLGQGLEFLIYFQGNSAPDKSGLPSDRFSAERTGGSVSTLTIQRTQQEDSAVYLCASSLTTSYEQYFGPGTRLTVT.

The chain recombines TRBV7-8 with TRBJ2-3, with 9 bases aligning to TRBD1. The CDR3 length is 16 residues. Germline CDR1 SGHVS, CDR2 FQNEAQ. The V and J ends lost 4 bases and 7 bases, in that order; junction bases with no gene match: 12. The CDR3 DNA reads as TGTGCCAGCAGCTCGAGGATCGGGACAGGGTTAAATACGCAGTATTTT. Protein: CASSSRIGTGLNTQYF.

The chain uses TRBV2 and TRBJ1-4, with D unclear. The CDR3 has 15 amino acids. The germline gives CDR1 SNHLY, CDR2 FYNNEI. V lost 7 bases, J lost 7 bases, and 19 bases lay in between. The CDR3 DNA reads as TGTGCCAGCACCCCTGGCGGGGAGATGGGTGAAAAACTGTTTTTT. Its translation: CASTPGGEMGEKLFF.

The CDR3, as DNA: TGTGCCAGCAGCTGGGGAGTGCCGGGAAACACCATATATTTT. Its protein product is CASSWGVPGNTIYF. The chain is built from TRBV5-4 and TRBJ1-3; D is unresolved. The germline V and J ends were trimmed by 3 bases and 4 bases, with 11 bases remaining between them. Germline lookup yields CDR1 SGHNT and CDR2 YYREEE (reference sequence). The CDR3 has 14 residues.

This chain links TRBV7-6 with TRBJ2-5; 7 bases match TRBD2. The trim removed 8 bases at V and 3 bases at J, leaving 6 bases unmatched. Germline V gives CDR1 SGHVS, CDR2 FNYEAQ. There are 13 residues in the CDR3. For the CDR3, the DNA is TGTGCCAGCCGAGCGGGACGAGAAGAGACCCAGTACTTC. Its translation is CASRAGREETQYF. Full variable domain (missing parts from reference TRBV7-6 and TRBJ2-5): GAGVSQSPRYKVTKRGQDVALRCDPISGHVSLYWYRQALGQGPEFLTYFNYEAQQDKSGLPNDRFSAERPEGSISTLTIQRTEQRDSAMYRCASRAGREETQYFGPGTRLLVL.

The rearrangement links TRBV19 to TRBJ2-3; 11 bases are shared with TRBD2. Germline V gene lookup returns CDR1 LNHDA and CDR2 SQIVND (reference sequence). This CDR3 has 20 amino acids. After removal of 2 bases from V and 2 bases from J, the junction contained 15 bases not matched to a gene. The CDR3 spells CASSISLAGGISHNTDTQYF. CDR3 DNA: TGTGCCAGTAGTATATCGCTAGCGGGGGGCATCTCCCATAACACAGATACGCAGTATTTT. Full variable domain (missing parts from reference TRBV19 and TRBJ2-3): DGGITQSPKYLFRKEGQNVTLSCEQNLNHDAMYWYRQDPGQGLRLIYYSQIVNDFQKGDIAEGYSVSREKKESFPLTVTSAQKNPTAFYLCASSISLAGGISHNTDTQYFGPGTRLTVL.

CDR3 region: CATSGGTGAPSNQPQHF. The CDR3 DNA is TGTGCCACCAGTGGAGGGACAGGGGCGCCGAGCAATCAGCCCCAGCATTTT. The chain recombines TRBV24-1 with TRBJ1-5, with 10 nucleotides matching TRBD1. V trimming: 5 bases; J trimming: 1 base; junction bases outside the gene matches: 7. The CDR3 runs to 17 residues. Germline V gives CDR1 KGHDR, CDR2 SFDVKD.

The rearrangement uses TRBV19 and TRBJ1-3; D is ambiguous. Trimming took 3 bases from V and 0 from J, leaving 9 bases between them. Germline CDR1 and CDR2: LNHDA and SQIVND (reference sequence). The CDR3 covers 15 residues. This chain's CDR3 is CASSISWNSGNTIYF. In nucleotides, the CDR3 is TGTGCCAGTAGTATTAGTTGGAACTCTGGAAACACCATATATTTT.